This T cell receptor (beta chain) was sequenced during a study of blood T cell repertoires in COVID-19. Study-wide background: Sample material is recorded as cDNA or gDNA derived from T cells, B-cell-depleted T cells, or PBMCs.

Using immunoSEQ multiplex PCR, the repertoire was profiled, and TCRdb retains in-frame clones only, with some absent. The profile shows about 150,000 clones, around 87% of them singletons. Germline-derived CDR1 and CDR2 are LGHNA and YNFKEQ. The CDR3 runs to 17 residues. Trimming removed 0 bases at V and 2 bases at J, with 16 bases between. The chain links TRBV4-2 to TRBJ1-2; tentative D call: TRBD1 (5 bases). The TCR originated in a woman of 80 years or more with COVID-19, enrolled during active disease. Specimen: peripheral blood. The CDR3 DNA follows: TGTGCCAGCAGCCAAGAGACTGGGACGGCGGGAAACTATGGCTACACCTTC. It yields the protein CASSQETGTAGNYGYTF.